The rows below give T cell receptor beta chains drawn from one sample of a study of blood T cells in healthy people across ages. From the 5' RACE reads, TCRdb called clonotypes with MiXCR, one entry per CDR3 protein. The sample shows 750,000 to 850,000 distinct CDR3 sequences, around a quarter of them seen only once. The same sample was also studied in work on T cells of mothers and their children.

Sequencing was done on a sample of blood. The source of these receptors is a boy under 18 in good health. CDR3s leave out the opening cysteine and the closing phenylalanine or tryptophan. Fields, in order: D gene, V gene, J gene, CDR3 protein. The D gene is left open where the match is weak.

>TRBD2|TRBV14|TRBJ2-1
ASSQEGSGGPLNEQF
>-|TRBV6-6|TRBJ1-2
ASSYGQGMTSGYT
>-|TRBV12-3/TRBV12-4|TRBJ1-2
ASSFGGANYGYT
>-|TRBV7-2|TRBJ1-3
ASSLSGVGNTIY
>TRBD1|TRBV5-8|TRBJ1-2
ASSSGTGSTDYGYT
>TRBD1|TRBV5-1|TRBJ2-1
ASSLTGTASYNEQF
>-|TRBV20-1|TRBJ2-1
SARSGAYNEQF
>TRBD2|TRBV12-3/TRBV12-4|TRBJ2-7
ASSPAHSGRPYEQY
>-|TRBV29-1|TRBJ2-2
SVREAGPGELF
>-|TRBV12-3/TRBV12-4|TRBJ2-6
ASSPRTDPGANVLT
>TRBD2|TRBV7-9|TRBJ2-7
ASSFTSETSGSVYEQY
>-|TRBV29-1|TRBJ1-2
SVGGWQGTNYGYT
>-|TRBV28|TRBJ2-3
AHRADEGTDTQY
>-|TRBV20-1|TRBJ2-5
SASPATWEQY
>-|TRBV6-6|TRBJ2-7
ASSYEDYHHEQY
>-|TRBV28|TRBJ1-4
ASSLIGGGATNEKLF
>TRBD2|TRBV6-5|TRBJ2-3
ASSSDLGTSGGSTDTQY
>TRBD2|TRBV6-4|TRBJ2-3
ASRPTSLGTDTQY
>-|TRBV25-1|TRBJ2-1
ASSELDPSSYNEQF
>-|TRBV7-8|TRBJ2-5
ASSLVGAELQETQY
>TRBD1|TRBV6-2/TRBV6-3|TRBJ1-2
ASRNEGASHGYT
>-|TRBV4-3|TRBJ2-7
AIGVRYEQY
>-|TRBV7-2|TRBJ2-3
ASSQDSTDTQY